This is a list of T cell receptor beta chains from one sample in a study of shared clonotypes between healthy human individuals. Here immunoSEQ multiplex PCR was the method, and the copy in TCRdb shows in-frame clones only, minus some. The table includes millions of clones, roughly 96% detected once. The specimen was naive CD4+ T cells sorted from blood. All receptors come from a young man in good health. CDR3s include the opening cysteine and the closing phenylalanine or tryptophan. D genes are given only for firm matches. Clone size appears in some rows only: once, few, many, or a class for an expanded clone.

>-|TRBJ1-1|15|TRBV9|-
CASSPKSGSYTEAFF
TGTGCCAGCAGCCCCAAGTCGGGCAGCTACACTGAAGCTTTCTTT
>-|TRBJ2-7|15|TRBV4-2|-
CASSQEGAGDYEQYF
TGTGCCAGCAGCCAAGAAGGGGCAGGGGACTACGAGCAGTACTTC
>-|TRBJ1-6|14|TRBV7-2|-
CASSLQAYNSPLHF
TGTGCCAGCAGCTTACAGGCCTATAATTCACCCCTCCACTTT
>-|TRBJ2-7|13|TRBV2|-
CASSEEGVGEQYF
TGTGCCAGCAGTGAAGAAGGGGTGGGAGAGCAGTACTTC
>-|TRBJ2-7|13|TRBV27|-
CASSLTGSYEQYF
TGTGCCAGCAGTTTAACAGGGTCCTACGAGCAGTACTTC
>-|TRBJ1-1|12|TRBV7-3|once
CASGGFSGEAFF
TGTGCCTCGGGAGGTTTTTCAGGTGAAGCTTTCTTT
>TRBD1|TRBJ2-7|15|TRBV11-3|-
CASSRSGTGDHEQYF
TGTGCCAGCAGCCGATCCGGGACAGGGGATCACGAGCAGTACTTC
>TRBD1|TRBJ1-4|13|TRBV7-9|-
CASSLAGQLRLFF
TGTGCCAGCAGCTTAGCGGGACAGCTTCGTCTGTTTTTT
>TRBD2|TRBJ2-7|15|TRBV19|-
CASSIQTPGGYEQYF
TGTGCCAGTAGTATCCAGACACCGGGGGGCTACGAGCAGTACTTC
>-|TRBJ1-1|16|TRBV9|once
CASSVAGQIGNTEAFF
TGTGCCAGCAGCGTGGCTGGACAGATTGGGAACACTGAAGCTTTCTTT
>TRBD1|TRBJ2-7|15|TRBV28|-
CASSFRTGYTYEQYF
TGTGCCAGCAGTTTTAGGACAGGGTACACCTACGAGCAGTACTTC
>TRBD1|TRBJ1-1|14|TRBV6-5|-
CASTQDRGSTEAFF
TGTGCCAGCACCCAGGACAGGGGCAGCACTGAAGCTTTCTTT
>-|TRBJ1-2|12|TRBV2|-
CASKDSGYGYTF
TGTGCCAGCAAGGACAGTGGCTATGGCTACACCTTC
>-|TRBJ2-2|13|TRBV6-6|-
CASSRIRGVELFF
TGTGCCAGCAGCCGCATCAGGGGTGTGGAGCTGTTTTTT
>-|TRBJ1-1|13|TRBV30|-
CAWSEQGNTEAFF
TGTGCCTGGAGTGAGCAGGGGAACACTGAAGCTTTCTTT
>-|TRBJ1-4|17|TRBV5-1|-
CASSLEGHTATNEKLFF
TGCGCCAGCAGCTTGGAGGGGCACACAGCAACTAATGAAAAACTGTTTTTT
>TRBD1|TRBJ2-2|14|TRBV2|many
CASSKQGATGELFF
TGTGCCAGCAGCAAACAGGGGGCGACCGGGGAGCTGTTTTTT
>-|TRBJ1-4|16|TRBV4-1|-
CASSQDWPATNEKLFF
TGCGCCAGCAGCCAAGATTGGCCAGCAACTAATGAAAAACTGTTTTTT
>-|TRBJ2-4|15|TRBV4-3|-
CASSQDSSSGNIQYF
TGCGCCAGCAGCCAAGATTCTTCTTCCGGGAACATTCAGTACTTC
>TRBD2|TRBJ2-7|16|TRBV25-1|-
CASSGETSGTAYEQYF
TGTGCCAGCAGTGGAGAAACTAGCGGAACCGCCTACGAGCAGTACTTC
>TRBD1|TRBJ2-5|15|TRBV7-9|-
CASSLGDRGGETQYF
TGTGCCAGCAGCTTAGGGGACAGGGGAGGAGAGACCCAGTACTTC
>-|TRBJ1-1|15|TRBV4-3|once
CASSQEPSGSTEAFF
TGCGCCAGCAGCCAAGAACCGAGTGGATCCACTGAAGCTTTCTTT
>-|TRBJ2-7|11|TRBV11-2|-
CASSQGTEQYF
TGTGCCAGTTCCCAGGGGACCGAGCAGTACTTC
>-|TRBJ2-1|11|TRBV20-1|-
CSAQISNEQFF
TGCAGTGCGCAGATTAGTAATGAGCAGTTCTTC
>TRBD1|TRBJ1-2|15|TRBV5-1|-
CASSFGQGVLDGYTF
TGCGCCAGCAGCTTCGGACAGGGAGTTCTTGATGGCTACACCTTC
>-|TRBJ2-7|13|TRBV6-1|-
CAISEGVRDEQYF
TGTGCCATCAGTGAAGGGGTGAGGGACGAGCAGTACTTC
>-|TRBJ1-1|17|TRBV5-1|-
CASSLGEHGYLNTEAFF
TGCGCCAGCAGCTTGGGAGAGCACGGATACTTGAACACTGAAGCTTTCTTT
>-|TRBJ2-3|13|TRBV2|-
CASSETGQGTQYF
TGTGCCAGCAGTGAGACGGGCCAGGGTACGCAGTATTTT
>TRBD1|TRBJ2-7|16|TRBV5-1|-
CASSLAPGQGAYEQYF
TGCGCCAGCAGCTTGGCCCCGGGACAGGGGGCCTACGAGCAGTACTTC
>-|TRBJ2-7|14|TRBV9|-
CASSENQQGYEQYF
TGTGCCAGCAGCGAGAACCAACAGGGCTACGAGCAGTACTTC
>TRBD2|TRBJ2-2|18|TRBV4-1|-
CASSPERLAGVNTGELFF
TGCGCCAGCAGCCCGGAGCGGCTAGCGGGAGTCAACACCGGGGAGCTGTTTTTT
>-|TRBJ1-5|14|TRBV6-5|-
CASSSGRKGQPQHF
TGTGCCAGCAGTTCTGGACGGAAGGGCCAGCCCCAGCATTTT
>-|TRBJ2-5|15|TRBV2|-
CASGTPPGSGETQYF
TGTGCCAGCGGTACCCCCCCCGGGAGTGGAGAGACCCAGTACTTC
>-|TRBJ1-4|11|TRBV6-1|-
CASSVQGKLFF
TGTGCCAGCAGTGTACAGGGAAAACTGTTTTTT
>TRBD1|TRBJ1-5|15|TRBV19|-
CASRNADRGYQPQHF
TGTGCCAGTAGGAACGCGGACAGGGGCTATCAGCCCCAGCATTTT
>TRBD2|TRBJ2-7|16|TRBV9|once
CASSVVPSGGTYEQYF
TGTGCCAGCAGCGTAGTACCCAGCGGGGGGACCTACGAGCAGTACTTC
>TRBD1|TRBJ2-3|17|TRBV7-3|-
CASSLIAGQGLADTQYF
TGTGCCAGCAGCTTAATAGCGGGACAGGGGCTAGCAGATACGCAGTATTTT
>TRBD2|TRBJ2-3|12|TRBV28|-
CASSGGTDTQYF
TGTGCCAGTAGCGGGGGCACAGATACGCAGTATTTT
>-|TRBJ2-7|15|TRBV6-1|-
CASSEYQGRAYEQYF
TGTGCCAGCAGTGAATATCAGGGTAGGGCCTACGAGCAGTACTTC
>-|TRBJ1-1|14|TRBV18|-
CASSPTTENTEAFF
TGTGCCAGCTCACCGACGACCGAGAACACTGAAGCTTTCTTT
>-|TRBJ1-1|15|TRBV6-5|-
CASSIIYERTLSAFF
TGTGCCAGCAGCATTATTTACGAACGGACATTGTCTGCTTTCTTT
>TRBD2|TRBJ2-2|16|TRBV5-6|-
CASSAGLAGNTGELFF
TGTGCCAGCAGCGCCGGACTAGCGGGCAACACCGGGGAGCTGTTTTTT